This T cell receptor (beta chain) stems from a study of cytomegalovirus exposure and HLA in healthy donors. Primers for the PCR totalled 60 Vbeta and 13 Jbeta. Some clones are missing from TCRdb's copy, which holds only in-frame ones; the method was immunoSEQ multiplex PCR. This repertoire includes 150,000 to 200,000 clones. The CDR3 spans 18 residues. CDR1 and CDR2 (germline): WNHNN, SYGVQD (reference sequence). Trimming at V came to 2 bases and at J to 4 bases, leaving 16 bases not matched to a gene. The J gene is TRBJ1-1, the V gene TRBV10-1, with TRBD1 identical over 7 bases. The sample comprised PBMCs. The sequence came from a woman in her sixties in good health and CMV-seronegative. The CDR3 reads CASSEKVGHRGESTEAFF. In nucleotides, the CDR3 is TGCGCCAGCAGTGAGAAGGTAGGGCACAGGGGAGAGTCCACTGAAGCTTTCTTT.